The 9 T cell receptor beta chains below were found in one sample sequenced in a study of T cells expressing NK-cell markers. TCRdb re-called the 5' RACE reads and catalogs CDR3 proteins one per entry, DNA excluded. In all, the sample yields some 300,000 distinct CDR3 sequences. Sequencing was performed on blood T cells: a sorted CD56 or NKG2C T cell subset, CD4+ or CD8+ T cells, or bulk PBMC T cells (not recorded which). These receptors were obtained from a young man in good health.

This chain joins TRBV20-1 and TRBJ2-3; the TRBD1 assignment by TCRdb is unverifiable without DNA. This CDR3 is built from 16 residues. CDR1 and CDR2 (germline): DFQATT, SNEGSKA (reference sequence). The chain's CDR3 is CSASGLPGAPTDTQYF.

The chain links TRBV9 to TRBJ2-1; TCRdb picks TRBD2, but there is no DNA to check that call. Per germline, CDR1 SGDLS and CDR2 YYNGEE. The CDR3 contains 15 residues. The CDR3 reads CASSVIAGGKGEQFF.

The chain couples TRBV20-1 to TRBJ1-5. The CDR3 has 13 amino acids. Germline V lookup: CDR1 DFQATT, CDR2 SNEGSKA (reference sequence). The CDR3 sequence is CSARAQGNQPQHF.

The genes are TRBV18 and TRBJ2-2. This CDR3 has 16 amino acids. Germline V lookup: CDR1 KGHSH, CDR2 LQKENI. The CDR3 loop reads CASSPRRAANTGELFF.

This chain joins TRBV15 and TRBJ1-5. The CDR3 runs to 14 residues. Germline lookup yields CDR1 LNHNV and CDR2 YYDKDF (reference sequence). The CDR3 loop is CAISDGNSNQPQHF.

This chain links TRBV29-1 with TRBJ2-1; TCRdb proposes TRBD2, but this gene call is untestable without DNA. The CDR3 covers 15 residues. In germline, CDR1 is SQVTM, CDR2 ANQGSEA. The CDR3 sequence: CSVARLAVGANEQFF.

The rearrangement joins TRBV5-5 to TRBJ2-1; checking the TCRdb D call of TRBD2 is not possible without DNA. The CDR3 covers 18 residues. Germline V gives CDR1 SGHKS, CDR2 YYEKEE (reference sequence). The CDR3 loop reads CASSFRRLAGGKYNEQFF.

The chain has TRBV5-1 and TRBJ2-3; without DNA, the TCRdb call of TRBD2 cannot be checked. The germline gives CDR1 SGHRS, CDR2 YFSETQ. The CDR3 is made up of 15 amino acids. The CDR3 is CASSGEVDSTDTQYF. The full variable domain, in which reference TRBV5-1 and TRBJ2-3 provide the parts outside the CDR3, is KAGVTQTPRYLIKTRGQQVTLSCSPISGHRSVSWYQQTPGQGLQFLFEYFSETQRNKGNFPGRFSGRQFSNSRSEMNVSTLELGDSALYLCASSGEVDSTDTQYFGPGTRLTVL.

The chain uses TRBV12-3 or TRBV12-4 and TRBJ2-7; the TRBD1 assignment by TCRdb is unverifiable without DNA. This CDR3 contains 14 residues. The chain's CDR3 is CASSLQVGAREQYF.